The 9 T cell receptor beta chains below were found in one sample sequenced in a study of cytomegalovirus exposure and HLA in healthy donors. Use of 60 Vbeta and 13 Jbeta primers characterized the PCR. Repertoires were generated with immunoSEQ multiplex PCR, while TCRdb's copy carries only in-frame clones and drops some. The sample holds some 120,000 clones, 75% to 85% seen once. The sample comprised PBMCs. The receptors here all came from a man aged 25 to 45 in good health and CMV-seropositive.

This clone was seen a few times. The chain combines TRBV7-2 with TRBJ1-6; D gene ambiguous. CDR3 length: 16 residues. Germline V gene data show CDR1 as SGHTA and CDR2 as FQGNSA. V shed 5 bases and J shed 11 bases, with 22 bases lying between them. Here the CDR3 DNA reads TGTGCCAGCAGCGCCTACTTTAATCGGGATAGGCCACCCCTCCACTTT. Amino acids: CASSAYFNRDRPPLHF.

This CDR3 is CASSLVGTLNSPLHF. The CDR3 DNA is TGCGCCAGCAGCTTGGTGGGCACACTCAATTCACCCCTCCACTTT. This chain uses TRBV5-1 with TRBJ1-6, with unresolved D. V was cut by 0 bases and J by 7 bases, with 11 bases left in between. The CDR3 contains 15 residues. Germline lookup yields CDR1 SGHRS and CDR2 YFSETQ. Based on the CDR3 plus reference TRBV5-1 and TRBJ1-6, the full variable domain is KAGVTQTPRYLIKTRGQQVTLSCSPISGHRSVSWYQQTPGQGLQFLFEYFSETQRNKGNFPGRFSGRQFSNSRSEMNVSTLELGDSALYLCASSLVGTLNSPLHFGNGTRLTVT.

The V and J genes are TRBV4-1 and TRBJ2-7; the match to TRBD2 covers 7 bases. The CDR3 runs 16 residues. CDR1 and CDR2 (germline): MGHRA, YSYEKL. J gave up 1 base and V 2 bases, and 8 bases lay outside the gene matches. CDR3 region: CASSQMGGARSYEQYF. The CDR3, as DNA: TGCGCCAGCAGCCAAATGGGAGGGGCAAGGTCCTACGAGCAGTACTTC.

The CDR3 nucleotides read TGTGCCAGCAGCGGACTAGCGGGGGGGGACACAGATACGCAGTATTTT. It is translated as CASSGLAGGDTDTQYF. The chain employs TRBV5-6 and TRBJ2-3; 15 bases are shared with TRBD2. This CDR3 comprises 16 residues. With V trimmed by 4 bases and J by 2 bases, 2 bases remained unmatched. Germline values: CDR1 SGHDT, CDR2 YYEEEE.

The chain combines TRBV7-2 with TRBJ1-2; D gene ambiguous. Trimming left V 3 bases short and J 8 bases short, with 13 bases between. Per the germline V gene, CDR1 is SGHTA and CDR2 is FQGNSA. The CDR3 runs to 13 residues. In DNA form, the CDR3 reads TGTGCCAGCAGCTTCCCGTCGGGAAGGGGCTACACCTTC. Amino acid sequence: CASSFPSGRGYTF.

The chain has TRBV7-3 and TRBJ2-3, with a weak D call TRBD2 (6 bases). The CDR3 sequence is 14 residues long. Trimming pared 3 bases from V and 0 bases from J, leaving 7 bases between. Germline V lookup: CDR1 SGHTA, CDR2 FQGTGA. The CDR3 is CASSFGGSTDTQYF. DNA of the CDR3: TGTGCCAGCAGCTTTGGGGGGAGCACAGATACGCAGTATTTT.

The V call is TRBV27, the J call TRBJ1-2; tentatively, D is TRBD1 (5 bases). From germline, CDR1 is MNHEY and CDR2 SMNVEV (reference sequence). The ends were cut back, 2 bases at V and 0 bases at J, with 10 bases in the middle. The CDR3 is made up of 15 amino acids. CDR3: CASSLTGLANYGYTF. The CDR3 DNA sequence: TGTGCCAGCAGTTTAACAGGCCTAGCTAACTATGGCTACACCTTC.

V and J are TRBV7-2 and TRBJ2-5; 10 bases are a match to TRBD2. From germline, CDR1 is SGHTA and CDR2 FQGNSA. The CDR3 is 14 amino acids. V lost 5 bases and J lost 2; bases outside the gene matches: 2. The CDR3 DNA is TGTGCCAGCAGCGTTAGCGGGGGGCAAGAGACCCAGTACTTC. Its protein product is CASSVSGGQETQYF.

The chain combines TRBV4-1 with TRBJ2-1; no firm D call. V was clipped by 4 bases and J by 2 bases, with 12 bases between them. Germline V gene sequence: CDR1 MGHRA, CDR2 YSYEKL. The CDR3 extends over 15 amino acids. The CDR3 sequence is CASSLSRYAYNEQFF. CDR3 nucleotide sequence: TGCGCCAGCAGCCTATCACGGTACGCCTACAATGAGCAGTTCTTC.